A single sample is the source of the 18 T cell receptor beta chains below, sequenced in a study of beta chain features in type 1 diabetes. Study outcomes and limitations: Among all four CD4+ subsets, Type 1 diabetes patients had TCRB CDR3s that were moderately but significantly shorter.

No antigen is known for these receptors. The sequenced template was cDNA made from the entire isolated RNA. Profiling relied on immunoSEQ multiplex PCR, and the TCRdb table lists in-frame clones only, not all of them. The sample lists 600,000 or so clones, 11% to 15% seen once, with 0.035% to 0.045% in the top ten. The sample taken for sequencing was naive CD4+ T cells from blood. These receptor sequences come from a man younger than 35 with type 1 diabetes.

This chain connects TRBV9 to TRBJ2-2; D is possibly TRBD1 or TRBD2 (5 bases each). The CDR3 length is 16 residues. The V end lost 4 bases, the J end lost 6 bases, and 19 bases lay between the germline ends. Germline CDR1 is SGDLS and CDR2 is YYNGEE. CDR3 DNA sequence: TGTGCCAGCAGCCTTGGGACCTCGAGGATCTCCGGGGAGCTGTTTTTT. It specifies CASSLGTSRISGELFF.

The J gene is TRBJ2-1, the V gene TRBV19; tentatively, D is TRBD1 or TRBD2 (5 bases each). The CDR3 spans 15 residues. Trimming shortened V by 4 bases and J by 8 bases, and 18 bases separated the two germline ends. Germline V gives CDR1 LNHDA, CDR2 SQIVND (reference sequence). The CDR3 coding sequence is TGTGCCAGTAGTAGGGACGACTCCAGGGCGGATGAGCAGTTCTTC. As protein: CASSRDDSRADEQFF.

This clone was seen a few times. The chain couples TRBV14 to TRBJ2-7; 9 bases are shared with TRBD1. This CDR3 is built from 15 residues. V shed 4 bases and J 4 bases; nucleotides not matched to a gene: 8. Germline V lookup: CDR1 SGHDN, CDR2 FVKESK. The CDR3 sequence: CASSPPDRGQYEQYF. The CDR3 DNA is TGTGCCAGCAGCCCTCCGGACAGGGGCCAATACGAGCAGTACTTC.

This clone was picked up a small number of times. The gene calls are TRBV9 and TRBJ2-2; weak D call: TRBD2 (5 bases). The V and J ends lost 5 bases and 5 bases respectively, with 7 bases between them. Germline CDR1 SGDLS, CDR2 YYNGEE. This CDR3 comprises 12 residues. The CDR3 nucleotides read TGTGCCAGCAGGTCGGGAACCGGGGAGCTGTTTTTT. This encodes CASRSGTGELFF.

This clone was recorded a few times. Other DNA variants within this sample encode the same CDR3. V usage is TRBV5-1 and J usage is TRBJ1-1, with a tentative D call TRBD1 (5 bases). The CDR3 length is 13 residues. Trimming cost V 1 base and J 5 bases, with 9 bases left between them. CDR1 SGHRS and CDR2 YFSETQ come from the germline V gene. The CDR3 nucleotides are TGCGCCAGCAGCTTGAAAGGGGATACTGAAGCTTTCTTT. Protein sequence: CASSLKGDTEAFF. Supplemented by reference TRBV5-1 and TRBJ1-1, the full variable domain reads KAGVTQTPRYLIKTRGQQVTLSCSPISGHRSVSWYQQTPGQGLQFLFEYFSETQRNKGNFPGRFSGRQFSNSRSEMNVSTLELGDSALYLCASSLKGDTEAFFGQGTRLTVV.

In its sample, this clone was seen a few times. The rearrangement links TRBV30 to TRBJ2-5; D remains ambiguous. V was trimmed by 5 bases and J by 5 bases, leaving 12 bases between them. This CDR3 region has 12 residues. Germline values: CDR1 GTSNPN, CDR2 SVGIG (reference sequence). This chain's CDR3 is CAWVGIGETQYF. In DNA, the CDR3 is TGTGCCTGGGTCGGTATCGGGGAGACCCAGTACTTC.

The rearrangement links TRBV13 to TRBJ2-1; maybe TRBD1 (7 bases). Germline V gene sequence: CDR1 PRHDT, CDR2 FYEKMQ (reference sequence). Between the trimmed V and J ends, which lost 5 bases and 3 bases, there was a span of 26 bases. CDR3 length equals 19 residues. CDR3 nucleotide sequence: TGTGCCAGCAGCCATCGGTGGGGGGCCCGGACAGGCATCTACAATGAGCAGTTCTTC. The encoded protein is CASSHRWGARTGIYNEQFF.

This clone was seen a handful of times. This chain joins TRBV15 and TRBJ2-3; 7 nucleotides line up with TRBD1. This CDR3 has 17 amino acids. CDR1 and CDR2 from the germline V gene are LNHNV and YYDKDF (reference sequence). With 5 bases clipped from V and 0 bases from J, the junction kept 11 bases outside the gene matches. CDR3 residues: CATSSLTGVVSTDTQYF. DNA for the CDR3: TGTGCCACCAGCTCTTTAACAGGGGTAGTGAGCACAGATACGCAGTATTTT.

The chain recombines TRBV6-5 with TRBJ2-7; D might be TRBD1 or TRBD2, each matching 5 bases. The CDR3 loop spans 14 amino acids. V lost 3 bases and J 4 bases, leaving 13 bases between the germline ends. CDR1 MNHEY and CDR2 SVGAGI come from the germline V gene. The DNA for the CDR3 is TGTGCCAGCAGTTATTTCTGGGGGTCGTACGAGCAGTACTTC. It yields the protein CASSYFWGSYEQYF.

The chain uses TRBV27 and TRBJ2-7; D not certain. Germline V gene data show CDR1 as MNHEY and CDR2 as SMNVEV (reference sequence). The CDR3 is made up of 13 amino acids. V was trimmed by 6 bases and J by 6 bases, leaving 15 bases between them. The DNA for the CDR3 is TGTGCCAGCAGGATTCACCTTAGGTCCGAGCAGTACTTC. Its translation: CASRIHLRSEQYF.

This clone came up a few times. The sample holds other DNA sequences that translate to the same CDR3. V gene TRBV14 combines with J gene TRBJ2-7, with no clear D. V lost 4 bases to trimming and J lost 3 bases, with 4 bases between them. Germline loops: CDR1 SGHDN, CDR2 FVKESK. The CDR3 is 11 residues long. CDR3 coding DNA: TGTGCCAGCAGCCTAAACTACGAGCAGTACTTC. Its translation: CASSLNYEQYF.

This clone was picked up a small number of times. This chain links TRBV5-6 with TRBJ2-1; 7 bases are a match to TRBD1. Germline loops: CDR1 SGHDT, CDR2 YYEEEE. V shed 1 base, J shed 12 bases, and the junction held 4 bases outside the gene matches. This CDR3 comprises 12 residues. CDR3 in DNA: TGTGCCAGCAGCTTGAGGGGGCAGGGGCAGTTCTTC. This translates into CASSLRGQGQFF.

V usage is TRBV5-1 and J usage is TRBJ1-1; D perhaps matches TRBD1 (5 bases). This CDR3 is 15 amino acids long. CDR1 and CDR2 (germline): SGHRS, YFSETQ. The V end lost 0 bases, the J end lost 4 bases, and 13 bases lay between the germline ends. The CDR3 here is CASSLEVGGVTEAFF. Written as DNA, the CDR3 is TGCGCCAGCAGCTTGGAAGTCGGGGGAGTCACTGAAGCTTTCTTT.

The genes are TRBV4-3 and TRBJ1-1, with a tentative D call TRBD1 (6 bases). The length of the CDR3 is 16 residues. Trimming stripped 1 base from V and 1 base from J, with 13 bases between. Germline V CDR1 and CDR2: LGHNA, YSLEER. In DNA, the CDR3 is TGCGCCAGCAGCCAAGGAATAACAGGGAGGAACACTGAAGCTTTCTTT. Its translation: CASSQGITGRNTEAFF.

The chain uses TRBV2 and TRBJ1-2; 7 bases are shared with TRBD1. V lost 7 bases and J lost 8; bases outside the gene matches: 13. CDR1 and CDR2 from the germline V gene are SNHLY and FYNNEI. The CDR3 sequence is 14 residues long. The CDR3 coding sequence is TGTGCCAGCACCAGAATGGACAGGAGCGGCGGCTACACCTTC. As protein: CASTRMDRSGGYTF.

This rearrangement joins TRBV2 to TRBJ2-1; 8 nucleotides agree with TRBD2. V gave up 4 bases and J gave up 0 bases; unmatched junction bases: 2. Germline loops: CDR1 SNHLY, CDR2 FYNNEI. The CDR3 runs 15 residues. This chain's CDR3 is CASSVSGSSYNEQFF. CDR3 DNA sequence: TGTGCCAGCAGTGTAAGCGGGAGCTCCTACAATGAGCAGTTCTTC.

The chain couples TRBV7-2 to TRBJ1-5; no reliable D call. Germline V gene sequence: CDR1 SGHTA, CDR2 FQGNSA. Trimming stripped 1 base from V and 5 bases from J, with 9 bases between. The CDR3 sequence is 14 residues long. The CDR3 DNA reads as TGTGCCAGCAGCTTAGAGTCACGGTATCAGCCCCAGCATTTT. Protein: CASSLESRYQPQHF.

The DNA of the CDR3 is TGTGCCAGCAGCTCCAAGCGGGAGGGCACAGATACGCAGTATTTT. This gives the protein CASSSKREGTDTQYF. This sequence joins TRBV7-9 and TRBJ2-3, with TRBD2 identical over 9 bases. V was clipped by 4 bases and J by 1 base; unmatched bases: 3. The germline V gene has CDR1 SEHNR and CDR2 FQNEAQ (reference sequence). This CDR3 contains 15 residues.